Shown below are 23 T cell receptor beta chains from a single sample sequenced in a study of cytomegalovirus exposure and HLA in healthy donors. PCR used 60 Vbeta primers and 13 Jbeta primers. The assay was immunoSEQ multiplex PCR, and TCRdb's table has in-frame clones only and misses some. The sample gives a few hundred thousand clones, 60% to 80% of which show up once; 1.5% to 2% is in the top ten. Sequenced: PBMCs. All receptors come from a young man in good health and CMV-seronegative.

Here the CDR3 reads CASSLKDRGNYNEQFF. The CDR3 DNA sequence: TGTGCCAGCAGTTTAAAGGACAGGGGTAACTACAATGAGCAGTTCTTC. The chain recombines TRBV27 with TRBJ2-1; 9 nucleotides match TRBD1. The length of the CDR3 is 16 residues. Germline trimming cut 2 bases from V and 3 bases from J; bases unmatched to any gene: 5. Germline-derived CDR1 and CDR2 are MNHEY and SMNVEV (reference sequence).

The chain is built from TRBV21-1 and TRBJ2-1; the table calls TRBD2, which could not be checked here. TRBV21-1 is a documented pseudogene. This CDR3 has 16 amino acids. CDR3 loop: CASSTYSGRGHNEQFF. As DNA, the CDR3 is TGTGCCAGCAGCACCTATAGCGGGAGGGGCCACAATGAGCAGTTCTTC.

This chain uses TRBV12-5 with TRBJ1-1; weak D call: TRBD1 (6 bases). The germline CDR1 and CDR2 sequences are LGHNT and FRNRAP. The CDR3 is made up of 14 amino acids. The V end lost 3 bases, the J end lost 5 bases, and 13 bases lay between the germline ends. The CDR3 region is CASGLVTGRTEAFF. As DNA, the CDR3 is TGTGCTAGTGGTTTAGTCACAGGGAGAACTGAAGCTTTCTTT.

V is TRBV29-1 and J is TRBJ2-5; maybe TRBD2 (6 bases). V lost 4 bases and J lost 2, with 8 bases in between. This CDR3 is 12 amino acids long. The germline CDR1 and CDR2 sequences are SQVTM and ANQGSEA. The CDR3 nucleotides read TGCAGCGTTGTGGGACTTCAAGAGACCCAGTACTTC. Translation gives CSVVGLQETQYF.

V and J are TRBV19 and TRBJ2-2, with D perhaps TRBD1 (5 bases). The CDR3 loop spans 14 amino acids. Deletions cut 5 bases from V and 1 base from J, with 8 bases between. The germline CDR1 and CDR2 sequences are LNHDA and SQIVND (reference sequence). The CDR3 region has the DNA TGTGCCAGTAGTCCAGGGATGAACACCGGGGAGCTGTTTTTT. Its translation: CASSPGMNTGELFF.

A single count supports this clone. The chain couples TRBV5-6 to TRBJ2-4, with a weak D call TRBD2 (6 bases). Looked up from germline, CDR1 is SGHDT and CDR2 is YYEEEE. V was clipped by 3 bases and J by 5 bases, with 18 bases between them. The CDR3 totals 16 residues. This CDR3 is CASSSILAQLQNIQYF. CDR3 coding DNA: TGTGCCAGCAGCTCCATACTAGCTCAACTACAAAACATTCAGTACTTC.

The chain couples TRBV7-9 to TRBJ2-2, with TRBD1 as a possible D gene (5 bases). Germline values: CDR1 SEHNR, CDR2 FQNEAQ (reference sequence). Trimming shortened V by 3 bases and J by 6 bases, and 14 bases separated the two germline ends. The CDR3 runs 15 residues. CDR3 in DNA: TGTGCCAGCAGCTTCCAGGGCCCAGACTCCGGGGAGCTGTTTTTT. Protein product: CASSFQGPDSGELFF.

V is TRBV10-1 and J is TRBJ2-1; a weak D match, TRBD2 (6 bases). Looked up from germline, CDR1 is WNHNN and CDR2 is SYGVQD (reference sequence). The CDR3 is 16 amino acids. Trimming shortened V by 1 base and J by 8 bases, and 18 bases separated the two germline ends. DNA of the CDR3: TGCGCCAGCAGTGAGTGGAGGGAGCGCCAATTGCATGAGCAGTTCTTC. Translation gives CASSEWRERQLHEQFF.

The chain joins TRBV28 to TRBJ2-5; no definite D call. The CDR3 sequence is 13 residues long. V was cut by 6 bases and J by 6 bases, with 14 bases left in between. Germline assignment: CDR1 MDHEN and CDR2 SYDVKM. The CDR3 DNA sequence: TGTGCCAGCAGCCTAGAGTCTATGCAGACCCAGTACTTC. Translation gives CASSLESMQTQYF.

The chain couples TRBV15 to TRBJ1-1; D might be TRBD1 (5 bases). This CDR3 comprises 14 residues. Germline CDR1 is LNHNV and CDR2 is YYDKDF (reference sequence). Deletions cut 5 bases from V and 0 bases from J, with 10 bases between. The chain's CDR3 is CATSPDRLNTEAFF. The CDR3 DNA sequence: TGTGCCACCAGCCCTGACAGATTGAACACTGAAGCTTTCTTT.

This clone showed up just a few times. The chain is built from TRBV4-3 and TRBJ1-1; TRBD1 matches 8 bases. Per germline, CDR1 LGHNA and CDR2 YSLEER. The CDR3 loop spans 15 amino acids. Unmatched junction bases numbered 5, after V lost 4 bases and J lost 1 base. This CDR3 is CASSRTGTGNTEAFF. The CDR3 region has the DNA TGCGCCAGCAGCCGAACCGGGACAGGGAACACTGAAGCTTTCTTT.

V usage is TRBV18 and J usage is TRBJ1-1; 8 bases map to TRBD1. The CDR3 is 14 residues long. After removal of 1 base from V and 5 bases from J, the junction contained 3 bases not matched to a gene. CDR1 is KGHSH and CDR2 is LQKENI in the germline V gene. CDR3 residues: CASSPQTGETEAFF. Written as DNA, the CDR3 is TGTGCCAGCTCACCACAGACAGGGGAAACTGAAGCTTTCTTT.

This clone was detected a few times. J is TRBJ2-7 and V is TRBV5-6; D possibly corresponds to TRBD2 (6 bases). Trimming removed 6 bases from V and 5 bases from J, with 12 bases in between. Per the germline V gene, CDR1 is SGHDT and CDR2 is YYEEEE. The CDR3 covers 12 residues. The CDR3 nucleotides read TGTGCCAGCACCCTATGGGGGGACGAGCAGTACTTC. Translated: CASTLWGDEQYF.

This chain connects TRBV30 to TRBJ1-2, with D possibly TRBD1 on 6 matching bases. Germline V gene sequence: CDR1 GTSNPN, CDR2 SVGIG (reference sequence). Between the trimmed V and J ends, which lost 3 bases and 3 bases, there was a span of 23 bases. The length of the CDR3 is 17 residues. This CDR3 is CAWRGQGQSEFYYGYTF. In nucleotides, the CDR3 is TGTGCCTGGAGGGGTCAAGGACAGTCTGAGTTTTACTATGGCTACACCTTC.

This chain's CDR3 is CATGQYYNEQFF. CDR3 nucleotides: TGTGCCACGGGACAGTACTACAATGAGCAGTTCTTC. The rearrangement uses TRBV6-6 and TRBJ2-1; TRBD1 matches 7 bases. Looked up from germline, CDR1 is MNHNY and CDR2 is SVGAGI (reference sequence). The CDR3 runs 12 residues. Unmatched junction bases numbered 3, after V lost 10 bases and J lost 3 bases.

The chain couples TRBV10-3 to TRBJ2-1, with 10 bases aligning to TRBD1. The CDR3 has 14 amino acids. Germline values: CDR1 ENHRY, CDR2 SYGVKD. With 7 bases clipped from V and 8 bases from J, the junction kept 8 bases outside the gene matches. The CDR3 reads CAITTGTGVDEQFF. The CDR3 DNA reads TGTGCCATCACCACCGGGACAGGGGTTGATGAGCAGTTCTTC.

This CDR3 is CASSRDRGRGYQPQHF. The CDR3 nucleotides are TGTGCCAGCAGTAGGGACAGGGGGCGCGGCTATCAGCCCCAGCATTTT. V usage is TRBV5-6 and J usage is TRBJ1-5; 12 bases are shared with TRBD1. The CDR3 runs to 16 residues. Germline assignment: CDR1 SGHDT and CDR2 YYEEEE. Losses at the gene ends were 5 bases for V and 5 bases for J; bases not matched to a gene: 8. The full variable domain, completed using reference TRBV5-6 and TRBJ1-5, is DAGVTQSPTHLIKTRGQQVTLRCSPKSGHDTVSWYQQALGQGPQFIFQYYEEEERQRGNFPDRFSGHQFPNYSSELNVNALLLGDSALYLCASSRDRGRGYQPQHFGDGTRLSIL.

The gene calls are TRBV18 and TRBJ2-1, with TRBD2 identical over 15 bases. CDR3 size: 17 residues. Germline V gene sequence: CDR1 KGHSH, CDR2 LQKENI. J lost 8 bases, V lost 3 bases, and 8 bases had no gene match. The CDR3 reads CASSPPGLAGGIDEQFF. Written as DNA, the CDR3 is TGTGCCAGCTCACCCCCGGGACTAGCGGGGGGAATCGATGAGCAGTTCTTC.

The rearrangement joins TRBV18 to TRBJ2-1; a weak D match, TRBD1 (6 bases). The CDR3 runs to 16 residues. Germline CDR1 reads KGHSH; CDR2 reads LQKENI. Trimming left V 0 bases short and J 0 bases short, with 9 bases between. The CDR3 protein is CASSPPGASSYNEQFF. CDR3 sequence (DNA): TGTGCCAGCTCACCACCGGGGGCGAGCTCCTACAATGAGCAGTTCTTC.

The chain is built from TRBV4-2 and TRBJ2-1; 14 bases fit TRBD2. The CDR3 is made up of 15 amino acids. Germline V gives CDR1 LGHNA, CDR2 YNFKEQ. Losses at the gene ends were 7 bases for V and 6 bases for J; bases not matched to a gene: 5. The CDR3, as DNA: TGTGCCAGCACGACAGGACTAGCGGGAGGCAATGAGCAGTTCTTC. Translation gives CASTTGLAGGNEQFF.

The chain couples TRBV27 to TRBJ2-3; 8 bases line up with TRBD1. The ends lost 7 bases at V and 5 bases at J; junction bases unmatched: 11. The germline V gene has CDR1 MNHEY and CDR2 SMNVEV (reference sequence). CDR3 length equals 15 residues. The CDR3, as DNA: TGTGCCAGCAACCAACTTCAGGGGGCGCGAGATACGCAGTATTTT. Translation gives CASNQLQGARDTQYF.

To note about this clone: Mismatch with germline at one junction end may stem from a read error. Distinct nucleotide sequences in the sample also encode this CDR3. The chain joins TRBV6-5 to TRBJ2-3, with D tentatively TRBD2 (7 bases). Germline values: CDR1 MNHEY, CDR2 SVGAGI. CDR3 length equals 15 residues. This chain's CDR3 is CASRRLGGGTDTQYF. Written as DNA, the CDR3 is TGTGCCAGCAGACGACTAGGGGGGGGCACAGATACGCAGTACTTT.

V is TRBV7-8 and J is TRBJ2-7, with 8 bases matching TRBD2. Germline loops: CDR1 SGHVS, CDR2 FQNEAQ. Trimming cost V 5 bases and J 7 bases; bases outside gene matches: 10. The CDR3 contains 14 residues. CDR3 sequence (DNA): TGTGCCAGCAGCCAAGGCGGGGGGCGCTGGGAGCAGTACTTC. Translating gives CASSQGGGRWEQYF.